The 10 T cell receptor beta chains listed next were all sequenced from one sample in a study of shared clonotypes between healthy human individuals. Only in-frame clones appear in the TCRdb table, and some are missing; sequencing was by immunoSEQ multiplex PCR. Of a few million clones listed, less than 95% are singletons. Sequenced: naive CD4+ T cells from PBMCs. Subset denoted: CD45RA+ positively selected. Receptors originate from a man younger than 30 in good health. Some clones in this sample may be carry-over from other donors' samples.

The chain combines TRBV28 with TRBJ2-1; 7 nucleotides agree with TRBD2. Germline V gene lookup returns CDR1 MDHEN and CDR2 SYDVKM. The CDR3 loop spans 14 amino acids. V dropped 7 bases and J dropped 5; count of bases not matched to a gene: 8. The CDR3 region is CASKEQRDHNEQFF. The CDR3 DNA reads TGTGCCAGCAAAGAACAGCGGGATCACAATGAGCAGTTCTTC.

The genes are TRBV28 and TRBJ1-3; D is unresolved. CDR3 size: 18 residues. The germline CDR1 and CDR2 sequences are MDHEN and SYDVKM. V was cut by 4 bases and J by 0 bases, with 19 bases left in between. CDR3 loop: CASSSALGAAISGNTIYF. As DNA, the CDR3 is TGTGCCAGCAGTTCCGCGTTAGGAGCCGCAATCTCTGGAAACACCATATATTTT. Full variable domain (rest looked up from reference TRBV28 and TRBJ1-3): DVKVTQSSRYLVKRTGEKVFLECVQDMDHENMFWYRQDPGLGLRLIYFSYDVKMKEKGDIPEGYSVSREKKERFSLILESASTNQTSMYLCASSSALGAAISGNTIYFGEGSWLTVV.

The chain is built from TRBV7-2 and TRBJ2-2; 8 bases fit TRBD1. The CDR3 contains 16 residues. V was clipped by 1 base and J by 0 bases; unmatched bases: 1. The germline V gene has CDR1 SGHTA and CDR2 FQGNSA. CDR3 region: CASSLVTGANTGELFF. As DNA, the CDR3 is TGTGCCAGCAGCTTAGTGACAGGGGCGAACACCGGGGAGCTGTTTTTT.

In nucleotides, the CDR3 is TGTGCCAGCAGTGCTGTGTCAGGCAACTCTGGAAACACCATATATTTT. It codes for CASSAVSGNSGNTIYF. V usage is TRBV2 and J usage is TRBJ1-3; no clear D. The V end was cut by 4 bases, the J end by 0 bases, with 13 bases between. Germline CDR1 and CDR2: SNHLY and FYNNEI. This CDR3 has 16 amino acids.

To note about this clone: The same CDR3 is also encoded by other DNA sequences in this sample. V is TRBV5-4 and J is TRBJ2-3; D not resolved. Germline V gene lookup returns CDR1 SGHNT and CDR2 YYREEE (reference sequence). The length of the CDR3 is 14 residues. The germline V and J ends were trimmed by 0 bases and 0 bases, with 5 bases remaining between them. CDR3 protein: CASSLVSSTDTQYF. The CDR3, as DNA: TGTGCCAGCAGCTTGGTGTCCAGCACAGATACGCAGTATTTT.

CDR3 DNA sequence: TGCAGTAGGGTGGAGTTACAGCCCCAGCATTTT. Amino acid sequence: CSRVELQPQHF. The chain links TRBV20-1 to TRBJ1-5; D uncertain. This CDR3 spans 11 amino acids. V lost 8 bases and J lost 7, with 12 bases in between. Germline CDR1 DFQATT, CDR2 SNEGSKA (reference sequence).

V is TRBV19 and J is TRBJ1-5; D not resolved. The CDR3 contains 15 residues. Germline-derived CDR1 and CDR2 are LNHDA and SQIVND (reference sequence). Trimming shortened V by 6 bases and J by 3 bases, and 15 bases separated the two germline ends. CDR3 sequence (DNA): TGTGCCAGTAGCCTTTTATGGAACCCCAATCAGCCCCAGCATTTT. This gives the protein CASSLLWNPNQPQHF.

The chain employs TRBV27 and TRBJ2-2; 8 bases agree with TRBD2. With 5 bases clipped from V and 7 bases from J, the junction kept 15 bases outside the gene matches. The CDR3 sequence is 17 residues long. The germline V gene encodes CDR1 MNHEY and CDR2 SMNVEV (reference sequence). In nucleotides, the CDR3 is TGTGCCAGCAGTGACACCGGGACTAGGGGCCGGGTCGGGGAGCTGTTTTTT. It translates to CASSDTGTRGRVGELFF.

This clone was recorded only once. V and J are TRBV5-1 and TRBJ2-1; 8 bases align to TRBD2. Unmatched junction bases numbered 8, after V lost 7 bases and J lost 5 bases. Germline values: CDR1 SGHRS, CDR2 YFSETQ. This CDR3 has 14 residues. The CDR3: CASESGSLNNEQFF. The CDR3, as DNA: TGCGCCAGCGAAAGCGGGAGTTTAAACAATGAGCAGTTCTTC. The full variable domain, with the rest looked up from reference TRBV5-1 and TRBJ2-1, is KAGVTQTPRYLIKTRGQQVTLSCSPISGHRSVSWYQQTPGQGLQFLFEYFSETQRNKGNFPGRFSGRQFSNSRSEMNVSTLELGDSALYLCASESGSLNNEQFFGPGTRLTVL.

This chain uses TRBV30 with TRBJ1-1; D gene ambiguous. This CDR3 comprises 12 residues. Germline V CDR1 and CDR2: GTSNPN, SVGIG (reference sequence). V was trimmed by 2 bases and J by 6 bases, leaving 10 bases between them. CDR3 amino acids: CAWSSSSSEAFF. CDR3 DNA sequence: TGTGCCTGGAGTAGCTCTTCTTCTGAAGCTTTCTTT.